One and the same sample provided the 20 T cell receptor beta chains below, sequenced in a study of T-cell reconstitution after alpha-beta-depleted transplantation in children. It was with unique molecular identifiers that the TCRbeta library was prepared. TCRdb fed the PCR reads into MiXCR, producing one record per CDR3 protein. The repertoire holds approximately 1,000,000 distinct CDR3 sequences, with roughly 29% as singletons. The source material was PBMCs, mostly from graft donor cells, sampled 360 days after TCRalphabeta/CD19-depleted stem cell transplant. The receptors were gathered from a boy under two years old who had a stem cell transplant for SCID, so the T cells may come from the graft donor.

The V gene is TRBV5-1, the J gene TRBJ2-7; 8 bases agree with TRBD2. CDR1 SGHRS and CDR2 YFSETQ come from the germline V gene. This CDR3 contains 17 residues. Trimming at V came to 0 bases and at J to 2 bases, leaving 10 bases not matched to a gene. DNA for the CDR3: TGCGCCAGCAGCTTGGTTTCCGGCGGGGGGACCCCCTACGAGCAGTACTTC. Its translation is CASSLVSGGGTPYEQYF. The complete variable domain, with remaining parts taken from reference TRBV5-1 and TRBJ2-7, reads KAGVTQTPRYLIKTRGQQVTLSCSPISGHRSVSWYQQTPGQGLQFLFEYFSETQRNKGNFPGRFSGRQFSNSRSEMNVSTLELGDSALYLCASSLVSGGGTPYEQYFGPGTRLTVT.

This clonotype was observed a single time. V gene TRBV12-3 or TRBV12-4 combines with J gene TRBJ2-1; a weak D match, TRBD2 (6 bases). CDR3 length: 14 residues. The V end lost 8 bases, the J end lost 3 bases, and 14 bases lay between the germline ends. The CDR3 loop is CASGPGGLYNEQFF. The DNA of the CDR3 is TGTGCCAGCGGACCCGGGGGACTCTACAATGAGCAGTTCTTC.

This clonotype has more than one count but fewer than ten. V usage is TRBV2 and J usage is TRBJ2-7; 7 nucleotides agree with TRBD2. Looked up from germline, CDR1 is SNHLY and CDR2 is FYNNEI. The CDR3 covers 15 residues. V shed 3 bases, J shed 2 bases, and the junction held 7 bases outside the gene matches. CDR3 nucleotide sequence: TGTGCCAGCAGTGACCGACTAGCTCGCCCCTACGAGCAGTACTTC. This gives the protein CASSDRLARPYEQYF.

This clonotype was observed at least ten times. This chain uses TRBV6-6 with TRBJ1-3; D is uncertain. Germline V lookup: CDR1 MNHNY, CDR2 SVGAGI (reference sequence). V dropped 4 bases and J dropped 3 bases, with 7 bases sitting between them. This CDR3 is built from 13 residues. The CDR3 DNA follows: TGTGCCAGCAGTTTCGGGGTTGGAAACACCATATATTTT. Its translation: CASSFGVGNTIYF.

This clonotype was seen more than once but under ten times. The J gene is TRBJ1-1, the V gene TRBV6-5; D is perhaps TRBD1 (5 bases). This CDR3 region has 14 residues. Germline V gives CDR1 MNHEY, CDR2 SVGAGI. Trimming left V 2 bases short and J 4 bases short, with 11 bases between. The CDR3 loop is CASSYRVRGTEAFF. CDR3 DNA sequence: TGTGCCAGCAGTTACAGGGTGAGGGGCACTGAAGCTTTCTTT.

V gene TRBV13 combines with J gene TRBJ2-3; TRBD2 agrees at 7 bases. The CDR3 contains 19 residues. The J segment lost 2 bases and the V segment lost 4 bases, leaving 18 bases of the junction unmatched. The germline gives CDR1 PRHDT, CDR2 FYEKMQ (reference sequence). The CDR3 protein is CASSSLFGGGRAITDTQYF. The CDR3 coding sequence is TGTGCCAGCAGCTCCCTTTTTGGGGGGGGACGGGCCATCACAGATACGCAGTATTTT. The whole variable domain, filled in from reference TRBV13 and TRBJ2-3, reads AAGVIQSPRHLIKEKRETATLKCYPIPRHDTVYWYQQGPGQDPQFLISFYEKMQSDKGSIPDRFSAQQFSDYHSELNMSSLELGDSALYFCASSSLFGGGRAITDTQYFGPGTRLTVL.

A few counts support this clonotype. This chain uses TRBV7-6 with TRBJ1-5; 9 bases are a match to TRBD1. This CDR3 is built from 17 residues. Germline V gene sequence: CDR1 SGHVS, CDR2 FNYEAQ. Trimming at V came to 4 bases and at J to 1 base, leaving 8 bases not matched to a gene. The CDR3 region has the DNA TGTGCCAGCAGCTCCCGTCCCGGGACAGGGAGCAATCAGCCCCAGCATTTT. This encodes CASSSRPGTGSNQPQHF.

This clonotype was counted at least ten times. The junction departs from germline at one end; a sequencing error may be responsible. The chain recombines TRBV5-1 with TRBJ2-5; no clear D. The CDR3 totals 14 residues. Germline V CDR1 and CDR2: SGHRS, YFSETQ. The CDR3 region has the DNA TGTGCCAGCAGCTTAGTAGTCCGTGGGGAGACCCAGTACTTC. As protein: CASSLVVRGETQYF. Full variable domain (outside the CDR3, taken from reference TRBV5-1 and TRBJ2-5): KAGVTQTPRYLIKTRGQQVTLSCSPISGHRSVSWYQQTPGQGLQFLFEYFSETQRNKGNFPGRFSGRQFSNSRSEMNVSTLELGDSALYLCASSLVVRGETQYFGPGTRLLVL.

The CDR3 is CASSSLGRNSYEQYF. CDR3 DNA: TGTGCCAGCAGCTCGTTGGGACGGAACTCCTACGAGCAGTACTTC. The chain employs TRBV7-9 and TRBJ2-7, with D perhaps assigned TRBD1 or TRBD2 (5 bases each). CDR1 SEHNR and CDR2 FQNEAQ come from the germline V gene (reference sequence). The CDR3 has 15 residues. Trimming pared 4 bases from V and 0 bases from J, leaving 13 bases between.

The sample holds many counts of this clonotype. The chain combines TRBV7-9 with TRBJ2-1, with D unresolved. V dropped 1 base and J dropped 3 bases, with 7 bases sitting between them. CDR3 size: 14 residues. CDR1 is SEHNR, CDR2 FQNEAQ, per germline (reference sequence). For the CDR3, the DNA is TGTGCCAGCAGCTTAGGGGCAGACTACAATGAGCAGTTCTTC. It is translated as CASSLGADYNEQFF.

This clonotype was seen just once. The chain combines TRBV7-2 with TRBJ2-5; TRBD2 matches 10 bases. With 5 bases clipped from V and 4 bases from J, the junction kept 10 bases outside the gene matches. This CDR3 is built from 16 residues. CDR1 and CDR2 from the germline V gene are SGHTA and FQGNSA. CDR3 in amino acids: CASSLYSGGATETQYF. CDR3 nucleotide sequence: TGTGCCAGCAGCCTATACAGCGGGGGGGCCACAGAGACCCAGTACTTC.

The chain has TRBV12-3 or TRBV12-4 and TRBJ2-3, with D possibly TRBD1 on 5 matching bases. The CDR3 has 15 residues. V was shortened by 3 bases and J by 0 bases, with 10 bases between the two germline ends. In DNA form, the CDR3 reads TGTGCCAGCAGTTTTCGGAGACAGAGCACAGATACGCAGTATTTT. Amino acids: CASSFRRQSTDTQYF.

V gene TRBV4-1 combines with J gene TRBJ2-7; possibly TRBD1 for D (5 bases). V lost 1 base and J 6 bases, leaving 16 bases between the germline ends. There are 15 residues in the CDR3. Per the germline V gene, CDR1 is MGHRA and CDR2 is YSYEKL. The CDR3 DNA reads TGCGCCAGCAGCCAAGTTGGGGTCGTGGGGCTCGAGCAGTACTTC. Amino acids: CASSQVGVVGLEQYF.

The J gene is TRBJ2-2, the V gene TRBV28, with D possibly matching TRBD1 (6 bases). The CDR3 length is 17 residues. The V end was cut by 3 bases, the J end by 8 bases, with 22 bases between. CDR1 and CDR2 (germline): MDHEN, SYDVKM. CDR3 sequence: CASSFAYRERVDGELFF. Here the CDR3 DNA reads TGTGCCAGCAGTTTTGCGTACAGGGAAAGGGTAGATGGGGAGCTGTTTTTT. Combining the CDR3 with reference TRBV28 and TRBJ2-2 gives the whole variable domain DVKVTQSSRYLVKRTGEKVFLECVQDMDHENMFWYRQDPGLGLRLIYFSYDVKMKEKGDIPEGYSVSREKKERFSLILESASTNQTSMYLCASSFAYRERVDGELFFGEGSRLTVL.

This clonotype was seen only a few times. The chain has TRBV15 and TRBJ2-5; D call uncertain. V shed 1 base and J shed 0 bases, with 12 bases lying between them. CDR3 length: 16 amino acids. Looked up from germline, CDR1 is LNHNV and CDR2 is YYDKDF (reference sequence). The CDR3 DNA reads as TGTGCCACCAGCAGAGGAAAGTCGTCGTACCAAGAGACCCAGTACTTC. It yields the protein CATSRGKSSYQETQYF.

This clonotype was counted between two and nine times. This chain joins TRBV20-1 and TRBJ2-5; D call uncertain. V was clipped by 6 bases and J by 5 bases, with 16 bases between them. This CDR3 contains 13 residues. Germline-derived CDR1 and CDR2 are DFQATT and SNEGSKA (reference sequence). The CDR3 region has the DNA TGCAGTGCCCCGGGTCCGATGGGTGAGACCCAGTACTTC. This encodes CSAPGPMGETQYF.

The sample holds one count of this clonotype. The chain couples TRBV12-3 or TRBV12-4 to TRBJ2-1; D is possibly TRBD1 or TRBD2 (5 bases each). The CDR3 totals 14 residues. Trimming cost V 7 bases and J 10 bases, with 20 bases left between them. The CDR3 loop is CASTAGTPRNEQFF. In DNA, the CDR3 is TGTGCCAGCACCGCCGGGACCCCTCGTAACGAGCAGTTCTTC.

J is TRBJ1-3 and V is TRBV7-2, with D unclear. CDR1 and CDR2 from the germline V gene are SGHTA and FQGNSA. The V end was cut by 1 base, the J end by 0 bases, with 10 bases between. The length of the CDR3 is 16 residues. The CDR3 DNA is TGTGCCAGCAGCTTAGGGGCGGGGAGCTCTGGAAACACCATATATTTT. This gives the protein CASSLGAGSSGNTIYF.

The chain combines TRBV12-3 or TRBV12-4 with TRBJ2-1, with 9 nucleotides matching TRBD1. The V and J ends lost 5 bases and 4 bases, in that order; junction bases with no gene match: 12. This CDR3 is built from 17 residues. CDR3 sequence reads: CASSPGDRDWPYNEQFF. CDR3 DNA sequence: TGTGCCAGCAGTCCCGGGGACAGGGATTGGCCTTACAATGAGCAGTTCTTC.

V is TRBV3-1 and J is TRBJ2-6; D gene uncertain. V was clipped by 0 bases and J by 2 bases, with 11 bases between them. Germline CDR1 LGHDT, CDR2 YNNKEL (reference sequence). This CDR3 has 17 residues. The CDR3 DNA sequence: TGTGCCAGCAGCCAAGATGGCTATGGGGCTGGGGCCAACGTCCTGACTTTC. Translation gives CASSQDGYGAGANVLTF.